These 22 T cell receptor beta chains were all obtained from the same sample, sequenced in a study of T cells after yellow fever vaccination. TCRdb ran MiXCR on the 5' RACE reads and lists one entry per CDR3 protein. The data show 250,000 to 400,000 distinct CDR3 sequences, with roughly 4.3% seen just once and roughly 24% held by the top ten. Sequenced here: PBMCs, sampled 5 days after the yellow fever booster vaccination. These receptors were obtained from a man between 18 and 29 years old who received the YFV17D yellow fever vaccine.

The rearrangement links TRBV20-1 to TRBJ1-2; 8 nucleotides line up with TRBD1. The trim removed 6 bases at V and 0 bases at J, leaving 9 bases unmatched. Germline values: CDR1 DFQATT, CDR2 SNEGSKA (reference sequence). CDR3 size: 15 residues. The CDR3 sequence is CSARQGRLANYGYTF. As DNA, the CDR3 is TGCAGTGCAAGACAGGGGAGACTAGCTAACTATGGCTACACCTTC.

This clonotype was observed at least ten times. The chain is built from TRBV7-2 and TRBJ2-4; D is uncertain. Germline V lookup: CDR1 SGHTA, CDR2 FQGNSA. This CDR3 contains 13 residues. Trimming took 3 bases from V and 0 from J, leaving 3 bases between them. CDR3 protein: CASSLEAKNIQYF. CDR3 bases: TGTGCCAGCAGCTTGGAAGCCAAAAACATTCAGTACTTC. The full variable domain, in which reference TRBV7-2 and TRBJ2-4 provide the parts outside the CDR3, is GAGVSQSPSNKVTEKGKDVELRCDPISGHTALYWYRQSLGQGLEFLIYFQGNSAPDKSGLPSDRFSAERTGGSVSTLTIQRTQQEDSAVYLCASSLEAKNIQYFGAGTRLSVL.

CDR3 loop: CASSVAASTRGNQETQYF. CDR3 sequence (DNA): TGTGCCAGCAGCGTAGCCGCGTCAACCAGGGGGAACCAAGAGACCCAGTACTTC. The chain uses TRBV9 and TRBJ2-5; 7 bases are a match to TRBD1. V shed 0 bases, J shed 0 bases, and the junction held 11 bases outside the gene matches. The CDR3 contains 18 residues. From germline, CDR1 is SGDLS and CDR2 YYNGEE.

This clonotype came up a few times. The CDR3 DNA is TGTGCCAGCAGCCAAGTTGAAGGGGGCCTAGAGACCCAGTACTTC. It codes for CASSQVEGGLETQYF. The genes are TRBV3-1 and TRBJ2-5, with TRBD1 matching 7 bases. The germline CDR1 and CDR2 sequences are LGHDT and YNNKEL (reference sequence). This CDR3 region has 15 residues. V gave up 1 base and J gave up 4 bases; unmatched junction bases: 6.

This clonotype appeared many times. The J gene is TRBJ1-5, the V gene TRBV12-3 or TRBV12-4; D is undetermined. The CDR3 runs 13 residues. Deletions cut 2 bases from V and 7 bases from J, with 9 bases between. CDR3 sequence (DNA): TGTGCCAGCAGTTTAAGGATTTTGCAGCCCCAGCATTTT. It translates to CASSLRILQPQHF.

This clonotype occurred a few times. V and J are TRBV25-1 and TRBJ1-6, with no clear D. Trimming took 8 bases from V and 0 from J, leaving 11 bases between them. The CDR3 consists of 15 residues. The germline gives CDR1 MGHDK, CDR2 SYGVNS. CDR3 sequence (DNA): TGTGCCAGCCGGCATCAGAGCTCCTATAATTCACCCCTCCACTTT. Amino acids: CASRHQSSYNSPLHF.

This clonotype was seen more than once but under ten times. The chain uses TRBV27 and TRBJ1-1, with 7 bases fitting TRBD1. The CDR3 runs to 14 residues. Germline loops: CDR1 MNHEY, CDR2 SMNVEV (reference sequence). J lost 5 bases, V lost 1 base, and 4 bases had no gene match. The CDR3 is CASSLWTGETEAFF. CDR3 DNA sequence: TGTGCCAGCAGTTTATGGACAGGAGAAACTGAAGCTTTCTTT.

There are many counts of this clonotype. CDR3 in amino acids: CSAPGAREETQYF. The CDR3, as DNA: TGCAGTGCCCCCGGGGCCAGGGAAGAGACCCAGTACTTC. The chain joins TRBV20-1 to TRBJ2-5; D may be TRBD1 or TRBD2 (5 bases each). The V end lost 6 bases, the J end lost 3 bases, and 14 bases lay between the germline ends. The CDR3 is 13 residues long. CDR1 is DFQATT, CDR2 SNEGSKA, per germline (reference sequence).

This clonotype occurred a few times. The V call is TRBV6-2 or TRBV6-3, the J call TRBJ1-2; 7 bases match TRBD1. J lost 8 bases, V lost 2 bases, and 8 bases had no gene match. CDR1 and CDR2 (germline): MNHEY, SVGEGT. This CDR3 spans 14 amino acids. Here the CDR3 DNA reads TGTGCCAGCAGTTACGACGACAGGGCCCGGGGCTACACCTTC. Translation: CASSYDDRARGYTF.

This sequence joins TRBV20-1 and TRBJ1-5; TRBD1 agrees at 7 bases. V lost 3 bases and J lost 6; bases outside the gene matches: 8. Germline lookup yields CDR1 DFQATT and CDR2 SNEGSKA (reference sequence). The CDR3 runs to 14 residues. Here the CDR3 DNA reads TGCAGTGCTAGGGTCCGACAGGGAAGTCAGCCCCAGCATTTT. This sequence encodes CSARVRQGSQPQHF.

This clonotype turned up a few times. This sequence joins TRBV12-3 or TRBV12-4 and TRBJ2-3; unclear D gene. This CDR3 comprises 14 residues. Deletions cut 6 bases from V and 0 bases from J, with 10 bases between. The CDR3 nucleotides are TGTGCCAGCAGCTTCGGAGCTAGCACAGATACGCAGTATTTT. Protein sequence: CASSFGASTDTQYF.

This clonotype showed up many times. V and J are TRBV7-9 and TRBJ1-4; perhaps TRBD1 as D (5 bases). Per germline, CDR1 SEHNR and CDR2 FQNEAQ (reference sequence). The germline V and J ends were trimmed by 4 bases and 7 bases, with 13 bases remaining between them. This CDR3 is 14 amino acids long. CDR3 residues: CASSSGAGGEKLFF. CDR3 DNA sequence: TGTGCCAGCAGCTCCGGGGCTGGGGGTGAAAAACTGTTTTTT.

Only a few counts were recorded for this clonotype. The J gene is TRBJ2-7, the V gene TRBV20-1, with TRBD2 matching over 10 bases. Germline loops: CDR1 DFQATT, CDR2 SNEGSKA (reference sequence). J gave up 5 bases and V 3 bases, and 4 bases lay outside the gene matches. The CDR3 sequence is 13 residues long. The CDR3 region is CSARSSGGNEQYV. The CDR3 DNA reads TGCAGTGCTAGGTCTAGCGGGGGAAACGAGCAGTACGTC.

The chain combines TRBV7-2 with TRBJ2-3; no firm D call. The germline V and J ends were trimmed by 5 bases and 6 bases, with 15 bases remaining between them. The CDR3 has 14 amino acids. Germline V gene data show CDR1 as SGHTA and CDR2 as FQGNSA. The CDR3 protein is CASSRRLHADTQYF. CDR3 sequence (DNA): TGTGCCAGCAGCCGCCGACTGCACGCCGATACGCAGTATTTT.

In its sample, this clonotype was seen many times. V gene TRBV20-1 combines with J gene TRBJ2-2, with no clear D. The V end lost 3 bases, the J end lost 4 bases, and 9 bases lay between the germline ends. Germline CDR1 is DFQATT and CDR2 is SNEGSKA (reference sequence). CDR3 length equals 13 residues. DNA of the CDR3: TGCAGTGCTAGGGCCGGATTCACCGGGGAGCTGTTTTTT. Translation gives CSARAGFTGELFF.

This clonotype was recorded many times. The rearrangement uses TRBV12-3 or TRBV12-4 and TRBJ2-2, with 11 bases lining up with TRBD1. The CDR3 spans 15 residues. V lost 6 bases and J lost 3; bases outside the gene matches: 3. The CDR3 nucleotides are TGTGCCAGCAGCCTGGGACAGGGGGACACCGGGGAGCTGTTTTTT. This translates into CASSLGQGDTGELFF.

As regards this clonotype: One junction end disagrees with the germline gene, perhaps due to a read error. The chain carries TRBV20-1 and TRBJ1-5; D remains unclear. The CDR3 spans 12 residues. Germline-derived CDR1 and CDR2 are DFQATT and SNEGSKA (reference sequence). The DNA for the CDR3 is TGCAGTGCTGGAGACCCAAATCAGCCCCAGCATTTT. Its protein product is CSAGDPNQPQHF.

This clonotype was counted a few times. V usage is TRBV29-1 and J usage is TRBJ2-7, with 11 bases identical to TRBD1. Germline CDR1 and CDR2: SQVTM and ANQGSEA. The CDR3 totals 12 residues. V gave up 6 bases and J gave up 5 bases; unmatched junction bases: 3. In DNA form, the CDR3 reads TGCAGCGTAAGGACAGGGGGCAACGAGCAGTACGTC. Amino acids: CSVRTGGNEQYV.

This clonotype was picked up a small number of times. This rearrangement joins TRBV7-2 to TRBJ2-6; 11 bases agree with TRBD1. Germline CDR1 reads SGHTA; CDR2 reads FQGNSA. This CDR3 has 18 amino acids. V lost 3 bases and J lost 0; bases outside the gene matches: 4. Here the CDR3 reads CASSFWTGGISGANVLTF. In DNA, the CDR3 is TGTGCCAGCAGCTTCTGGACAGGGGGCATCTCTGGGGCCAACGTCCTGACTTTC.

V is TRBV12-3 or TRBV12-4 and J is TRBJ2-3, with 7 nucleotides matching TRBD1. The ends lost 1 base at V and 2 bases at J; junction bases unmatched: 9. The CDR3 sequence is 17 residues long. The CDR3 protein is CASSLVGTDTATDTQYF. The CDR3 region has the DNA TGTGCCAGCAGTTTAGTAGGGACAGATACTGCCACAGATACGCAGTATTTT.

The V and J genes are TRBV3-1 and TRBJ2-1; D might be TRBD2 (6 bases). The CDR3 extends over 16 amino acids. V was pared by 4 bases and J by 0 bases, with 13 bases between. Germline-derived CDR1 and CDR2 are LGHDT and YNNKEL (reference sequence). The CDR3 bases are TGTGCCAGCAGCCCACCCGCGGGGTACTCCTACAATGAGCAGTTCTTC. Amino acid sequence: CASSPPAGYSYNEQFF.

The CDR3 DNA reads as TGTGCCAGCAGCCCCCGGGACAGCAAATCCTACAATGAGCAGTTCTTC. Protein sequence: CASSPRDSKSYNEQFF. The gene calls are TRBV11-3 and TRBJ2-1; 7 positions agree with TRBD1. J lost 1 base, V lost 5 bases, and 8 bases had no gene match. The CDR3 length is 16 residues. From germline, CDR1 is SGHNT and CDR2 YENEEA.